This TCR beta chain is from a study of response to subunit inactivated influenza vaccine. This clonotype was seen a handful of times. Its specificity is not known. TCRdb redid the calling of the RT-PCR reads with MiXCR, one entry per CDR3 protein. The sample lists about 480,000 distinct CDR3 sequences; 10% to 15% were seen once. Broader study findings: New T cells are recruited in small numbers by each seasonal influenza vaccination, according to the authors' suggestion.

This clonotype was obtained from a man aged 50 or older who received an inactivated influenza vaccine. The specimen comprised PBMCs from blood, sampled about 6 weeks after vaccination.

CDR3 sequence: CAISAQGQETQYF. The CDR3 bases are TGTGCCATCAGTGCACAGGGGCAAGAGACCCAGTACTTC. This chain joins TRBV10-3 and TRBJ2-5, with TRBD1 matching over 7 bases. The germline V gene has CDR1 ENHRY and CDR2 SYGVKD. V dropped 4 bases and J dropped 2; count of bases not matched to a gene: 1. The CDR3 is 13 amino acids.